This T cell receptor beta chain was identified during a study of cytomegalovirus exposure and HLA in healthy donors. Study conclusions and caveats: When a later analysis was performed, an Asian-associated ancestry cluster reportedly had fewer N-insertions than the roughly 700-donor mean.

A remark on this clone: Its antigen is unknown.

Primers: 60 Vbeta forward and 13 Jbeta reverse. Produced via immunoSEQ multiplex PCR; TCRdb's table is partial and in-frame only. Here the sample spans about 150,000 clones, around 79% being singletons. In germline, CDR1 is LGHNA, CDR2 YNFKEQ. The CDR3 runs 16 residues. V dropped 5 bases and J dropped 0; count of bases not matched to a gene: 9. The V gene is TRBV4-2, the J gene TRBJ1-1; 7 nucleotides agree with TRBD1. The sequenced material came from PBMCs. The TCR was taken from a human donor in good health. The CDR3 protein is CASSGGTAIMNTEAFF. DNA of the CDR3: TGTGCCAGCAGCGGCGGGACAGCTATAATGAACACTGAAGCTTTCTTT.